The present T cell receptor beta chain was sequenced within a study of cytomegalovirus exposure and HLA in healthy donors. This PCR relied on a set of 60 Vbeta primers and 13 Jbeta primers. Data came from immunoSEQ multiplex PCR; TCRdb stores just in-frame clones and leaves some out. The sample table includes about 88,000 clones. Everyone who donated was a healthy bone marrow donor. As regards this clone: The antigen remains undetermined. Mismatch with germline at one junction end may stem from a read error.

Study-level points and caveats: Per a later analysis, HLA-associated TCR beta chains showed more clonal expansion than other, equally common TCR beta chains. Some segments of the V type, notably TRBV6-2 and TRBV6-3, were excluded as indistinguishable.

The CDR3 extends over 13 amino acids. Germline V gene data show CDR1 as GTSNPN and CDR2 as SVGIG (reference sequence). The chain recombines TRBV30 with TRBJ1-1; 8 bases fit TRBD1. The sample was PBMCs. The receptor was isolated from a girl between 5 and 17 years old in good health and CMV-seropositive. This chain's CDR3 is CAWSDGQGTEDFF. The CDR3 DNA sequence: TGTGCCTGGTCCGACGGACAGGGCACTGAAGATTTCTTT.